This passage covers 5 T cell receptor beta chains from one sample sequenced in a study of T cell changes during pregnancy in multiple sclerosis. Using immunoSEQ multiplex PCR, the repertoire was profiled, and TCRdb retains in-frame clones only, with some absent. Of roughly 85,000 clones detected, 90% to 95% appear once; the ten largest clones hold 2.5%. The source material was peripheral blood, sampled in the first trimester of pregnancy. The receptors shown here come from a female donor with multiple sclerosis, enrolled in a pregnancy study.

This clone appeared a single time. The V and J genes are TRBV28 and TRBJ1-2; TRBD1 is a possible D gene (5 bases). Germline V gene data show CDR1 as MDHEN and CDR2 as SYDVKM. The CDR3 runs to 13 residues. V dropped 5 bases and J dropped 8 bases, with 15 bases sitting between them. CDR3 nucleotide sequence: TGTGCCAGCAGTCAGATTCCAAGGGGCGGCTACACCTTC. Residues: CASSQIPRGGYTF.

The chain recombines TRBV4-2 with TRBJ2-2; D not certain. V lost 0 bases to trimming and J lost 1 base, with 9 bases between them. CDR3 size: 16 residues. Germline assignment: CDR1 LGHNA and CDR2 YNFKEQ. This CDR3 reads CASSQETQMNTGELFF. The CDR3 DNA follows: TGTGCCAGCAGCCAAGAAACGCAGATGAACACCGGGGAGCTGTTTTTT.

The CDR3 sequence is CASSHSLGEGNQPQHF. The CDR3, as DNA: TGCGCCAGCAGTCATAGTTTGGGGGAGGGCAATCAGCCCCAGCATTTT. The chain joins TRBV23-1 to TRBJ1-5, with D maybe TRBD1 (5 bases). TRBV23-1 is recorded as an ORF, its role being uncertain. The CDR3 extends over 16 amino acids. V lost 3 bases and J 2 bases, leaving 14 bases between the germline ends.

This chain joins TRBV19 and TRBJ1-2; 10 positions agree with TRBD1. CDR1 and CDR2 from the germline V gene are LNHDA and SQIVND (reference sequence). The CDR3 runs to 14 residues. Trimming took 4 bases from V and 6 from J; bases not matched to a gene: 5. CDR3 sequence reads: CASSRQGAKDGYTF. The CDR3 DNA sequence: TGTGCCAGTAGTAGACAGGGGGCTAAGGATGGCTACACCTTC.

The rearrangement links TRBV11-2 to TRBJ2-7, with 7 bases matching TRBD1. J was trimmed by 2 bases and V by 5 bases; bases with no gene match: 9. The CDR3 length is 15 residues. CDR1 and CDR2 from the germline V gene are SGHAT and FQNNGV. As DNA, the CDR3 is TGTGCCAGCAGCCCCCAGACAGGGCTCGCCTACGAGCAGTACTTC. Translating it yields CASSPQTGLAYEQYF.